This TCR beta chain was obtained from a study of cytomegalovirus exposure and HLA in healthy donors. About the study: Ancestry clustering placed around four fifths of around 400 genotyped donors in the Caucasian-associated cluster. General observations from the study: TCR beta chain V- and J-gene trimming was linked, in a later analysis, to a missense variant in DCLRE1C. The study assumed roughly uniform donor sequencing depth for presence/absence analyses.

The PCR employed 60 Vbeta primers together with 13 Jbeta primers. How the authors handled the data: Counted up in a later analysis, unique TCR beta chains came to about 83 million, with some 11 million shared. TCRdb's copy holds only in-frame clones and misses some; the assay was immunoSEQ multiplex PCR. Clone size and V and J calls were adopted from that table, with D and trimming inferred from the DNA. The data hold around 90,000 clones, with roughly nine tenths observed a single time. The CDR3 sequence is 17 residues long. A word on this clone: Its specificity is not known.

The sample was PBMCs. This sequence was found in a man aged 25 to 40 in good health and CMV-seropositive. This sequence joins TRBV21-1 and TRBJ2-1; the D call TRBD1 from the table was never checked on the DNA. TRBV21-1 is a pseudogene. CDR3 nucleotide sequence: TGTGCCAGCAGCGGGGGTGTAGGGACAGGGGGTTACAATGAGCAGTTCTTC. Translation: CASSGGVGTGGYNEQFF.